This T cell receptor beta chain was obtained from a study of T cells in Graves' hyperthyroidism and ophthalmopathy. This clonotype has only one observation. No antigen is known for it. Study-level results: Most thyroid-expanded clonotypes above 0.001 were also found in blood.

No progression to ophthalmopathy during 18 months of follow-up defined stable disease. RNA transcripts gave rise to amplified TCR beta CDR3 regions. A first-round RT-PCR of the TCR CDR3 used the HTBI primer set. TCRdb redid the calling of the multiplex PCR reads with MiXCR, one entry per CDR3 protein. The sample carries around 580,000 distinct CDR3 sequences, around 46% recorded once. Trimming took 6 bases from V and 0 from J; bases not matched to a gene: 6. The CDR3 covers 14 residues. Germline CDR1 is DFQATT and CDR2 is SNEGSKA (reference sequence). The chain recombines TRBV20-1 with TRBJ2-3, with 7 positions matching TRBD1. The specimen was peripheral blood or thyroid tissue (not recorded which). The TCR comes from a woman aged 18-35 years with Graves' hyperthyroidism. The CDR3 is CSAHGTESTDTQYF. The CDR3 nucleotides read TGCAGTGCACATGGGACAGAGAGCACAGATACGCAGTATTTT.